This TCR beta chain appears in the sequencing data of a study of identical twins. A few counts support this clonotype. Its antigen is still unknown. Germline lookup yields CDR1 DFQATT and CDR2 SNEGSKA (reference sequence). The CDR3 runs to 12 residues. Unique molecular identifiers were in the cDNA, with template-switch universal primer binding. MiXCR, applied by TCRdb to the 5' RACE reads, yields one record per CDR3 protein. The repertoire holds about 530,000 distinct CDR3 sequences, about a fifth seen once, with 0.48% in the top ten. Donors uniformly comprised healthy Caucasians. Study-level points and caveats: The degree of excess twin sharing was weaker in beta out-of-frame sequences. Models underestimated TCR alpha sharing (out-of-frame) in monozygotic twins.

The same data also went into a second study, on yellow fever vaccine responses in identical twins.

Sequencing used CD4+ T cells sorted from blood. The receptor's source is a young woman in good health. The chain combines TRBV20-1 with TRBJ2-7, with D possibly TRBD2 on 6 matching bases. CDR3 sequence reads: CSARDPPGGSNV. For the CDR3, the DNA is TGCAGTGCTAGAGATCCCCCCGGGGGTAGCAACGTC.